The T cell receptor beta chain described here comes from a study of blood T cell repertoires in COVID-19. Study summary: Material from acute and convalescent COVID-19 was sourced from the United States, Italy and Spain. Sample material is recorded as cDNA or gDNA derived from T cells, B-cell-depleted T cells, or PBMCs.

Authors' methods: Researchers report that nucleated cell counts were estimated from reference gene primer amplification. Assay: immunoSEQ multiplex PCR; the TCRdb copy retains only in-frame clones and omits some. V, J and clone size were drawn from that table, and D and trimming were deduced from the DNA. Here the sample spans hundreds of thousands of clones, approximately 88% being singletons. Patients of the Seattle cohort, enrolled during active infection, were followed longitudinally. From germline, CDR1 is SQVTM and CDR2 ANQGSEA. V lost 4 bases to trimming and J lost 6 bases; unmatched junction nucleotides: 11. This CDR3 comprises 16 residues.

Sequencing used peripheral blood. The sequence derives from a woman aged 25 to 45 with COVID-19, enrolled during active disease. V gene TRBV29-1 combines with J gene TRBJ2-2; TRBD2 aligns across 10 bases. The DNA of the CDR3 is TGCAGCGTTGTGGTGGCTAGCGGGAGAAAGGCCGGGGAGCTGTTTTTT. Its protein is CSVVVASGRKAGELFF.